This passage covers 31 T cell receptor beta chains from one sample sequenced in a study of T-cell memory formation after mild COVID-19. TCRdb re-called the 5' RACE reads with MiXCR, one entry per CDR3 protein. The table includes approximately 500,000 distinct CDR3 sequences, approximately 23% detected once. The sample was PBMCs or a T cell subset sorted from them (not recorded which). These receptors all come from an adult woman who had mild COVID-19 (a few samples of this study predate the infection). Cell type and time point are not known.

This clonotype was seen at least ten times. The chain carries TRBV5-1 and TRBJ1-3, with D uncertain. The CDR3 sequence is 15 residues long. CDR1 is SGHRS, CDR2 YFSETQ, per germline. Trimming shortened V by 0 bases and J by 2 bases, and 9 bases separated the two germline ends. CDR3 amino acids: CASSLDTAPGNTIYF. The CDR3 DNA follows: TGCGCCAGCAGCTTGGATACAGCCCCTGGAAACACCATATATTTT.

This clonotype was seen a handful of times. The chain combines TRBV7-8 with TRBJ2-3; D not resolved. The germline gives CDR1 SGHVS, CDR2 FQNEAQ. The CDR3 length is 12 residues. The V and J ends lost 6 bases and 2 bases respectively, with 6 bases between them. The CDR3 protein is CASRLTTDTQYF. In DNA, the CDR3 is TGTGCCAGCAGATTAACCACAGATACGCAGTATTTT. Looking up the rest from reference TRBV7-8 and TRBJ2-3 gives the full variable domain: GAGVSQSPRYKVAKRGQDVALRCDPISGHVSLFWYQQALGQGPEFLTYFQNEAQLDKSGLPSDRFFAERPEGSVSTLKIQRTQQEDSAVYLCASRLTTDTQYFGPGTRLTVL.

This clonotype was detected only a few times. The chain employs TRBV7-8 and TRBJ2-2; a weak D match, TRBD2 (6 bases). V gave up 5 bases and J gave up 0 bases, with 16 bases separating them. This CDR3 comprises 17 residues. The germline V gene encodes CDR1 SGHVS and CDR2 FQNEAQ. CDR3 in amino acids: CASSPWAAGTNTGELFF. CDR3 coding DNA: TGTGCCAGCAGCCCCTGGGCGGCGGGAACGAACACCGGGGAGCTGTTTTTT.

This clonotype occurred once. The chain combines TRBV27 with TRBJ2-6; D may be TRBD2 (5 bases). This CDR3 spans 18 amino acids. The ends were cut back, 1 base at V and 1 base at J, with 14 bases in the middle. CDR1 and CDR2 (germline): MNHEY, SMNVEV (reference sequence). This CDR3 is CASSLWAVLESGANVLTF. The CDR3 bases are TGTGCCAGCAGTTTATGGGCAGTACTAGAATCTGGGGCCAACGTCCTGACTTTC.

V usage is TRBV6-1 and J usage is TRBJ1-5; D remains ambiguous. Trimming cost V 10 bases and J 5 bases, with 15 bases left between them. CDR3 length equals 13 residues. Germline CDR1 MNHNS, CDR2 SASEGT. The CDR3 DNA is TGTGCCACCTCCTTAAGCCACGATCAGCCCCAGCATTTT. Residues: CATSLSHDQPQHF.

The chain employs TRBV29-1 and TRBJ1-1; 9 bases fit TRBD1. The germline V gene has CDR1 SQVTM and CDR2 ANQGSEA. J gave up 13 bases and V 5 bases, and 11 bases lay outside the gene matches. This CDR3 spans 12 amino acids. CDR3 amino acids: CSVKQGALGLFF. For the CDR3, the DNA is TGCAGCGTTAAACAGGGGGCGCTTGGGCTTTTCTTT. The full variable domain, its missing parts supplied by reference TRBV29-1 and TRBJ1-1, is SAVISQKPSRDICQRGTSLTIQCQVDSQVTMMFWYRQQPGQSLTLIATANQGSEATYESGFVIDKFPISRPNLTFSTLTVSNMSPEDSSIYLCSVKQGALGLFFGQGTRLTVV.

This clonotype has only a few counts. CDR3 coding DNA: TGTGCCAGCAGCCCCGCAGGTATTGTGGGAGGGCTTTACAATGAGCAGTTCTTC. Protein sequence: CASSPAGIVGGLYNEQFF. The chain employs TRBV11-2 and TRBJ2-1, with 7 bases identical to TRBD2. The V gene's germline CDR1 is SGHAT and CDR2 FQNNGV. The CDR3 spans 18 residues. Trimming cost V 5 bases and J 4 bases; bases outside gene matches: 17.

The table lists this clonotype with a few counts. This chain links TRBV7-9 with TRBJ2-7; no firm D call. The germline V gene has CDR1 SEHNR and CDR2 FQNEAQ (reference sequence). V was trimmed by 1 base and J by 6 bases, leaving 10 bases between them. The CDR3 is 13 residues long. CDR3 DNA sequence: TGTGCCAGCAGCTTAGTCGGCAGGCCCGAGCAGTACTTC. It encodes CASSLVGRPEQYF.

This clonotype was seen more than once but under ten times. The chain couples TRBV4-1 to TRBJ2-7; D is unresolved. The CDR3 covers 14 residues. The germline V gene has CDR1 MGHRA and CDR2 YSYEKL. V was clipped by 4 bases and J by 3 bases, with 13 bases between them. The CDR3 reads CASSPQARSYEQYF. DNA of the CDR3: TGCGCCAGCAGCCCTCAGGCCAGGAGCTACGAGCAGTACTTC.

The chain uses TRBV19 and TRBJ2-3; D gene unclear. The CDR3 runs to 16 residues. The V and J ends lost 6 bases and 2 bases respectively, with 18 bases between them. Germline CDR1 and CDR2: LNHDA and SQIVND (reference sequence). The CDR3 region is CASRLSIWTDTDTQYF. The CDR3 coding sequence is TGTGCCAGTAGACTTTCGATCTGGACCGACACAGATACGCAGTATTTT.

This clonotype has just a few counts. The V call is TRBV12-3 or TRBV12-4, the J call TRBJ2-3; 8 bases line up with TRBD1. V lost 8 bases to trimming and J lost 2 bases; unmatched junction nucleotides: 6. This CDR3 is 14 amino acids long. Here the CDR3 reads CASLDRALTDTQYF. Written as DNA, the CDR3 is TGTGCCAGCCTGGACAGGGCGCTCACAGATACGCAGTATTTT.

The genes are TRBV27 and TRBJ1-6, with 10 bases lining up with TRBD1. Germline loops: CDR1 MNHEY, CDR2 SMNVEV (reference sequence). The CDR3 length is 15 residues. The V gene end was trimmed by 2 bases and the J gene end by 9 bases; junction bases not matched to a gene: 4. CDR3 DNA sequence: TGTGCCAGCAGTTTAGGGACAGGGGCTAGTTCACCCCTCCACTTT. Translated: CASSLGTGASSPLHF.

The chain employs TRBV12-3 or TRBV12-4 and TRBJ1-2; D uncertain. Deletions cut 4 bases from V and 4 bases from J, with 13 bases between. This CDR3 contains 14 residues. The CDR3 DNA follows: TGTGCCAGCAGTTCCACCAGAAACGGCTATGGCTACACCTTC. Amino acid sequence: CASSSTRNGYGYTF.

The chain joins TRBV5-1 to TRBJ2-1; 9 nucleotides match TRBD1. Trimming removed 3 bases from V and 5 bases from J; junction bases left unmatched: 15. Germline V gives CDR1 SGHRS, CDR2 YFSETQ. The CDR3 consists of 18 residues. CDR3 bases: TGCGCCAGCAGCTCCCCCAGAAGCGGGACAGGGCCGAACAATGAGCAGTTCTTC. The encoded protein is CASSSPRSGTGPNNEQFF.

There are a few counts of this clonotype. The V and J genes are TRBV6-2 or TRBV6-3 and TRBJ2-1; no clear D. Per germline, CDR1 MNHEY and CDR2 SVGEGT. Trimming took 2 bases from V and 7 from J, leaving 6 bases between them. CDR3 length equals 12 residues. CDR3 amino acids: CASSYGGNEQFF. CDR3 DNA sequence: TGTGCCAGCAGTTACGGTGGGAATGAGCAGTTCTTC.

The J gene is TRBJ2-1, the V gene TRBV10-2, with 8 bases matching TRBD1. CDR1 and CDR2 (germline): WSHSY, SAAADI. The CDR3 is 13 amino acids. V lost 6 bases, J lost 8 bases, and 6 bases stayed unmatched. The CDR3 loop is CASRTGVLDEQFF. The CDR3 DNA reads TGCGCCAGCAGGACAGGGGTATTGGATGAGCAGTTCTTC.

In the case of this clonotype: A much larger clone lies a single base off, so this may be a read error. V and J are TRBV30 and TRBJ2-6; D might be TRBD1 (5 bases). Germline V CDR1 and CDR2: GTSNPN, SVGIG (reference sequence). The CDR3 contains 15 residues. This CDR3 is CAWSPHTSGANVQTF. The CDR3 DNA reads as TGTGCCTGGAGTCCTCACACCTCTGGGGCCAACGTCCAGACTTTC. Full variable domain (rest looked up from reference TRBV30 and TRBJ2-6): SQTIHQWPATLVQPVGSPLSLECTVEGTSNPNLYWYRQAAGRGLQLLFYSVGIGQISSEVPQNLSASRPQDRQFILSSKKLLLSDSGFYLCAWSPHTSGANVQTFGAGSRLTVL.

A remark on this clonotype: The junction differs from germline at one of its ends, possibly a read error. The V gene is TRBV12-3 or TRBV12-4, the J gene TRBJ2-7; 11 bases fit TRBD2. The length of the CDR3 is 12 residues. The CDR3 loop reads CASRPTSGGPNF. In DNA form, the CDR3 reads TGTGCCAGCAGGCCAACTAGCGGGGGACCGAACTTC.

This sequence joins TRBV27 and TRBJ2-7; TRBD2 aligns across 9 bases. This CDR3 has 15 amino acids. Trimming cost V 6 bases and J 2 bases; bases outside gene matches: 8. CDR1 is MNHEY, CDR2 SMNVEV, per germline (reference sequence). CDR3 bases: TGTGCCAGCAGCCTGCGACTAGCGGCTACCTACGAGCAGTACTTC. It specifies CASSLRLAATYEQYF.

The chain employs TRBV20-1 and TRBJ1-5; D may be TRBD1 (6 bases). Between the trimmed V and J ends, which lost 5 bases and 2 bases, there was a span of 13 bases. Per the germline V gene, CDR1 is DFQATT and CDR2 is SNEGSKA (reference sequence). The CDR3 runs 14 residues. The CDR3 coding sequence is TGCAGTGCTGAGGGGCAGGGGCGCAATCAGCCCCAGCATTTT. Amino acids: CSAEGQGRNQPQHF.

J is TRBJ2-5 and V is TRBV30, with D perhaps TRBD1 (6 bases). The CDR3 is 13 residues long. Germline V CDR1 and CDR2: GTSNPN, SVGIG (reference sequence). Between the trimmed V and J ends, which lost 0 bases and 5 bases, there was a span of 10 bases. CDR3 bases: TGTGCCTGGAGTGTACATCAGGGGGAGACCCAGTACTTC. This gives the protein CAWSVHQGETQYF. Complete variable domain (other parts from reference TRBV30 and TRBJ2-5): SQTIHQWPATLVQPVGSPLSLECTVEGTSNPNLYWYRQAAGRGLQLLFYSVGIGQISSEVPQNLSASRPQDRQFILSSKKLLLSDSGFYLCAWSVHQGETQYFGPGTRLLVL.

The chain recombines TRBV7-2 with TRBJ1-1; D is undetermined. This CDR3 region has 12 residues. Trimming removed 5 bases at V and 4 bases at J, with 8 bases between. CDR1 SGHTA and CDR2 FQGNSA come from the germline V gene. The CDR3 protein is CASSRTTTEAFF. In DNA form, the CDR3 reads TGTGCCAGCAGCCGTACCACCACTGAAGCTTTCTTT. Variable domain in full (rest from reference TRBV7-2 and TRBJ1-1): GAGVSQSPSNKVTEKGKDVELRCDPISGHTALYWYRQSLGQGLEFLIYFQGNSAPDKSGLPSDRFSAERTGGSVSTLTIQRTQQEDSAVYLCASSRTTTEAFFGQGTRLTVV.

The chain is built from TRBV9 and TRBJ2-5, with 10 positions matching TRBD2. This CDR3 spans 17 amino acids. Germline assignment: CDR1 SGDLS and CDR2 YYNGEE. Losses at the gene ends were 3 bases for V and 4 bases for J; bases not matched to a gene: 12. CDR3 sequence reads: CASSEGDSLAGAETQYF. CDR3 in DNA: TGTGCCAGCAGCGAGGGGGACAGCCTAGCGGGAGCAGAGACCCAGTACTTC. The full variable domain, with the rest looked up from reference TRBV9 and TRBJ2-5, is DSGVTQTPKHLITATGQRVTLRCSPRSGDLSVYWYQQSLDQGLQFLIQYYNGEERAKGNILERFSAQQFPDLHSELNLSSLELGDSALYFCASSEGDSLAGAETQYFGPGTRLLVL.

The chain uses TRBV5-1 and TRBJ2-7, with D possibly being TRBD2 (6 bases). The germline CDR1 and CDR2 sequences are SGHRS and YFSETQ. Trimming shortened V by 4 bases and J by 4 bases, and 21 bases separated the two germline ends. The CDR3 spans 16 residues. The CDR3 coding sequence is TGCGCCAGCAGCCAACCTGGGGGGTCGGTTATGTACGAGCAGTACTTC. Amino acid sequence: CASSQPGGSVMYEQYF. Full variable domain (remainder filled in from reference TRBV5-1 and TRBJ2-7): KAGVTQTPRYLIKTRGQQVTLSCSPISGHRSVSWYQQTPGQGLQFLFEYFSETQRNKGNFPGRFSGRQFSNSRSEMNVSTLELGDSALYLCASSQPGGSVMYEQYFGPGTRLTVT.

The rearrangement uses TRBV27 and TRBJ2-1; 11 bases are shared with TRBD2. This CDR3 comprises 18 residues. The V and J ends lost 3 bases and 7 bases, in that order; junction bases with no gene match: 14. CDR1 and CDR2 (germline): MNHEY, SMNVEV (reference sequence). CDR3 DNA sequence: TGTGCCAGCAGTTTGTGTCAGGGCTGGACTAGCGGGTTTAATGAGCAGTTCTTC. It encodes CASSLCQGWTSGFNEQFF.

The chain joins TRBV5-1 to TRBJ2-1, with 10 bases lining up with TRBD2. Germline V CDR1 and CDR2: SGHRS, YFSETQ. Trimming removed 3 bases from V and 7 bases from J; junction bases left unmatched: 7. The CDR3 spans 15 residues. The CDR3 protein is CASSSTPGLANEQFF. DNA for the CDR3: TGCGCCAGCAGCTCTACTCCGGGACTAGCGAATGAGCAGTTCTTC.

The chain employs TRBV19 and TRBJ1-1; tentative D call: TRBD1 (5 bases). CDR1 is LNHDA, CDR2 SQIVND, per germline (reference sequence). Trimming cost V 5 bases and J 0 bases, with 10 bases left between them. The CDR3 totals 14 residues. The CDR3 DNA sequence: TGTGCCAGTAGTTCCGGGACCTTGAACACTGAAGCTTTCTTT. Its translation: CASSSGTLNTEAFF.

V gene TRBV6-2 or TRBV6-3 combines with J gene TRBJ1-3, with no clear D. The CDR3 runs to 15 residues. Trimming took off 5 bases at V and 0 bases at J, with 11 bases between the two ends. Germline loops: CDR1 MNHEY, CDR2 SVGEGT. Here the CDR3 DNA reads TGTGCCAGCAGTCCTCTCGGCGTCTCTGGAAACACCATATATTTT. Translation gives CASSPLGVSGNTIYF.

This clonotype was seen more than once but under ten times. The chain carries TRBV27 and TRBJ2-7; 7 nucleotides match TRBD2. Looked up from germline, CDR1 is MNHEY and CDR2 is SMNVEV (reference sequence). J lost 6 bases, V lost 0 bases, and 5 bases had no gene match. The length of the CDR3 is 14 residues. CDR3 in amino acids: CASSLSRLALEQYF. The CDR3 region has the DNA TGTGCCAGCAGTTTATCGCGACTAGCCCTCGAGCAGTACTTC.

This clonotype occurred a few times. J is TRBJ2-1 and V is TRBV4-1; D may be TRBD1 or TRBD2 (6 bases each). The CDR3 spans 15 residues. The V gene's germline CDR1 is MGHRA and CDR2 YSYEKL. The germline V and J ends were trimmed by 3 bases and 7 bases, with 16 bases remaining between them. Here the CDR3 DNA reads TGCGCCAGCAGCCACCCCCGGGGGCAGATAAATGAGCAGTTCTTC. Its translation: CASSHPRGQINEQFF.

The sample holds a few counts of this clonotype. V and J are TRBV7-9 and TRBJ2-1, with D possibly matching TRBD1 (5 bases). CDR3 length: 16 residues. The V gene's germline CDR1 is SEHNR and CDR2 FQNEAQ (reference sequence). Trimming stripped 7 bases from V and 2 bases from J, with 18 bases between. CDR3: CASTTIQGTAYNEQFF. The DNA of the CDR3 is TGTGCCAGCACCACCATCCAGGGCACCGCCTACAATGAGCAGTTCTTC.